This T cell receptor beta chain was recovered during a study of immune cell composition in non-small cell lung cancer. Overall study results and limits: Smoking pack-years did not significantly correlate with tumour TCR-beta clonality.

Clones were sequenced by immunoSEQ multiplex PCR, and TCRdb holds only the in-frame ones, with some missing. The sample has 15,000 or so clones, over 65% seen once. As to this clone: The antigen remains undetermined.

Normal lung was taken at the farthest possible site, at least 3 cm from tumour. Germline V CDR1 and CDR2: SGDLS, YYNGEE. V was clipped by 3 bases and J by 4 bases; unmatched bases: 6. CDR3 size: 15 residues. This same sample was also part of a study on CD4 T cells in lung cancer. That work adds: Samples were tumor and non-adjacent lung from resected stage I-III patients. Prior treatments included platinum chemotherapy, and some patients had nivolumab or pembrolizumab.

The material sequenced was non-adjacent lung tissue. The V call is TRBV9, the J call TRBJ2-1; the match to TRBD2 covers 8 bases. This TCR was sampled from a human donor with non-small cell lung cancer. This chain's CDR3 is CASSARLALYNEQFF. CDR3 in DNA: TGTGCCAGCAGCGCGAGACTAGCGCTTTACAATGAGCAGTTCTTC.